The present T cell receptor beta chain was sequenced within a study of Graves' ophthalmopathy and Graves' hyperthyroidism. For the study at large: Peripheral blood sampling preceded any treatment and occurred at initial diagnosis.

This CDR3 is built from 12 residues. The V end lost 4 bases, the J end lost 8 bases, and 11 bases lay between the germline ends. Germline V gene lookup returns CDR1 MDHEN and CDR2 SYDVKM. Study observations and caveats: Most thyroid-expanded clonotypes exceeding 0.001 frequency were also found in blood. Ophthalmopathy versus stable hyperthyroidism: 13-signature model gave around 90% sensitivity, 75% to 83% specificity.

RNA transcripts were the template, and TCR beta CDR3 regions were amplified from them. Investigators did first-round RT-PCR with HTBI primers, then second-round multiplex PCR. TCRdb ran MiXCR on the multiplex PCR reads and lists one entry per CDR3 protein. The data contain 220,000 or so distinct CDR3 sequences, 20% to 25% of them singletons. Concerning this clonotype: Its antigen is unknown. A much larger clone lies a single base off, so this may be a read error.

Donors with ophthalmopathy: moderate-to-severe activity, CAS ≥3, NOSPECS ≥4, duration under 3 months. The receptor comes from a woman in her forties or fifties with Graves' ophthalmopathy. This chain connects TRBV28 to TRBJ1-2; D gene ambiguous. The sample taken for sequencing was peripheral blood. The CDR3: CASSSARSGYTF. As DNA, the CDR3 is TGTGCCAGCAGTTCCGCTAGATCCGGCTACACCTTC.